What follows are 2 T cell receptor beta chains derived from one specimen sequenced in a study of OX40 agonist ivuxolimab in advanced cancers. Libraries were prepared by immunoSEQ multiplex PCR; TCRdb keeps only in-frame clonotypes and omits some of them. The sample lists tens of thousands of clones, less than 85% occurring once. The sample in question was CD4+ or CD8+ T cells sorted from blood, obtained in a trial of the OX40 agonist ivuxolimab. All receptors come from an adult with an advanced solid tumor such as melanoma, head and neck, liver or kidney cancer.

V and J are TRBV6-1 and TRBJ2-4; D not certain. Trimming stripped 4 bases from V and 7 bases from J, with 5 bases between. Germline lookup yields CDR1 MNHNS and CDR2 SASEGT. The CDR3 runs to 11 residues. DNA of the CDR3: TGTGCCAGCAGTGTCGGGAACATTCAGTACTTC. Translating gives CASSVGNIQYF.

This clone was recorded once. The CDR3 reads CASSSRVTEAFF. In DNA, the CDR3 is TGTGCCAGCAGTTCCAGGGTCACTGAAGCTTTCTTT. The chain couples TRBV28 to TRBJ1-1; a possible D gene is TRBD1 (5 bases). The CDR3 consists of 12 residues. CDR1 is MDHEN, CDR2 SYDVKM, per germline. The germline V and J ends were trimmed by 4 bases and 4 bases, with 7 bases remaining between them.